The clone carrying this TCR beta chain was seen a handful of times. Living in roughly 23 US areas, the participants were between about 18 and 100 years of age. Allocation to cohorts depended on clinical history reported by the participants. Recovery meant two consecutive negative NP/OP PCR tests, professional clearance, or resolved symptoms. This sample was taken from a study of blood T cell repertoires in COVID-19. The wider study: Acute and convalescent COVID-19 specimens originated in the United States, Italy and Spain.

CDR1 is LNHDA, CDR2 SQIVND, per germline (reference sequence). The CDR3 contains 16 residues. With 5 bases removed from V and 14 bases from J, the gap between germline ends came to 25 bases. Libraries were prepared by immunoSEQ multiplex PCR; TCRdb keeps only in-frame clonotypes and omits some of them. The data contain a few hundred thousand clones, 87% of them singletons. This rearrangement joins TRBV19 to TRBJ1-6; D possibly corresponds to TRBD1 (6 bases). This clonotype originated in a man in his thirties or forties who had recovered from COVID-19. The sequenced sample was PBMCs or T cells enriched from blood (not recorded which). CDR3 loop: CASSPDSQLGVGSLHF. The CDR3 DNA reads TGTGCCAGTAGTCCGGACAGCCAATTGGGGGTAGGATCCCTCCACTTT.